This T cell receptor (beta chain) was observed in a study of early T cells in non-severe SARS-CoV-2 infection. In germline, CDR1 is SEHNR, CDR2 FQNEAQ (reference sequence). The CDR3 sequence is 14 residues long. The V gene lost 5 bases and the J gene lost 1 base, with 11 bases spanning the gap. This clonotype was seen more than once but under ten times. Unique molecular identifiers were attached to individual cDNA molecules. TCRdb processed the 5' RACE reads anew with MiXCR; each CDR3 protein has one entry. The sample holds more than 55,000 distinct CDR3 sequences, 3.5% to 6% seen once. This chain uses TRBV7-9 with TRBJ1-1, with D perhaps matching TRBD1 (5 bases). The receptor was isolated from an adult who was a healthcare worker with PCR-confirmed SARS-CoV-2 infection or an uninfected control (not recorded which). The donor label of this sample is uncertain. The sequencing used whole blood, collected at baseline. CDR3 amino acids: CASSPTGENTEAFF. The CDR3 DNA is TGTGCCAGCAGCCCTACAGGCGAGAACACTGAAGCTTTCTTT.